This T cell receptor beta chain stems from a study of T cell responses to AZD1222 COVID-19 vaccine. Turning to the study itself: Second-dose intervals of approximately 4 or approximately 12 weeks were pooled. Study-level points and caveats: Dominant CD4 TCR responses targeted spike regions 160-218 and 743-854. White British people made up most donors, females outnumbered males, and clonal diversity was possibly underestimated.

TCRdb's table, derived via immunoSEQ multiplex PCR, lists solely in-frame clones and lacks some. The repertoire has around 88,000 clones, roughly 87% of them found once; the top ten carry roughly 6%. Points on this clone: What it binds is unknown.

The germline V and J ends were trimmed by 4 bases and 4 bases, with 10 bases remaining between them. The CDR3 loop spans 13 amino acids. The gene calls are TRBV12-3 or TRBV12-4 and TRBJ1-1; a possible D gene is TRBD1 (5 bases). The sequencing used peripheral blood, collected on day 0 of AZD1222 vaccination. The TCR was taken from an adult in good health. In DNA, the CDR3 is TGTGCCAGCAGTTCAGCAGGGATCACTGAAGCTTTCTTT. The encoded protein is CASSSAGITEAFF.